The subject of this entry is one TCR beta chain. The antigen remains unidentified. At one boundary the junction diverges from the germline segment, which might be a read error. This sample stems from a study of cytotoxic CD8 clonotypes in ibrutinib-treated CLL. The overall study: Following a median roughly 12 months of treatment, with a range of 6 to 36, response samples were taken.

Investigators sought sequencing depths of between 1 in 200,000 and 1 in 1 million T cells. Some clones are missing from TCRdb's copy, which holds only in-frame ones; the method was immunoSEQ multiplex PCR. The sample contains 45,000 to 70,000 clones, around 55% of which appear only once. Germline-derived CDR1 and CDR2 are LNHNV and YYDKDF (reference sequence). The CDR3 is 16 amino acids. Study-wide results and caveats: Clonality was higher at ibrutinib response and returned toward baseline at progression.

The gene calls are TRBV15 and TRBJ2-7; perhaps TRBD1 as D (7 bases). The receptor was isolated from a human donor with chronic lymphocytic leukemia. Sequencing was performed on PBMCs, taken after 24 months of ibrutinib treatment. CDR3 nucleotide sequence: TGTGCCGCCAGCAGGGGGATGGGGCGGGAAGCCTACGAGCAGTACTTC. Translated, it gives CAASRGMGREAYEQYF.